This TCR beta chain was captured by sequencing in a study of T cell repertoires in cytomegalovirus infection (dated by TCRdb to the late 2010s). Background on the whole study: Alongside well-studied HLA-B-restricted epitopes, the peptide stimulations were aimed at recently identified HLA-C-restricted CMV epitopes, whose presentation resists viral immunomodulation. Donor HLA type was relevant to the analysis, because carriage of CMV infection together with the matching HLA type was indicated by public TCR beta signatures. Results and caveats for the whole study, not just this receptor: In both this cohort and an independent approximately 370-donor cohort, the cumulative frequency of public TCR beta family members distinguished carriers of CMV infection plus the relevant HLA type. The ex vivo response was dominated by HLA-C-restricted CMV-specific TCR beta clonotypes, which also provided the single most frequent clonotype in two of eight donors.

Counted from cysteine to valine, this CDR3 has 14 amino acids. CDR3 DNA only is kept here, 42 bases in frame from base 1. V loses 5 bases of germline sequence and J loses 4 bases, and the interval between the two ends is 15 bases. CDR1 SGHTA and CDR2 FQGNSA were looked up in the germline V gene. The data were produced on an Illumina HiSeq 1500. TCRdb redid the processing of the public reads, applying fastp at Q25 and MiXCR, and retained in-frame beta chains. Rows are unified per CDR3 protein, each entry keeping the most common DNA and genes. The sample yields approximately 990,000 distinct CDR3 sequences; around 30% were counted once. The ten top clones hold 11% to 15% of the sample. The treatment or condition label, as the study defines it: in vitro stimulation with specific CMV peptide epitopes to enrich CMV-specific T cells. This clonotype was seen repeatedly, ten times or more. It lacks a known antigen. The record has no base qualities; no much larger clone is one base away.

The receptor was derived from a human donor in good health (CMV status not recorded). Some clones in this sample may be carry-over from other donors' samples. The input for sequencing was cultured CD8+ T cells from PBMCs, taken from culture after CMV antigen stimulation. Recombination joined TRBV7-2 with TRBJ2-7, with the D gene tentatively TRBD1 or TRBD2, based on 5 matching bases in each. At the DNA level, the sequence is TGTGCCAGCAGCGGACCGGGACCCGTATACGAGCAGTACGTC. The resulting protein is CASSGPGPVYEQYV.